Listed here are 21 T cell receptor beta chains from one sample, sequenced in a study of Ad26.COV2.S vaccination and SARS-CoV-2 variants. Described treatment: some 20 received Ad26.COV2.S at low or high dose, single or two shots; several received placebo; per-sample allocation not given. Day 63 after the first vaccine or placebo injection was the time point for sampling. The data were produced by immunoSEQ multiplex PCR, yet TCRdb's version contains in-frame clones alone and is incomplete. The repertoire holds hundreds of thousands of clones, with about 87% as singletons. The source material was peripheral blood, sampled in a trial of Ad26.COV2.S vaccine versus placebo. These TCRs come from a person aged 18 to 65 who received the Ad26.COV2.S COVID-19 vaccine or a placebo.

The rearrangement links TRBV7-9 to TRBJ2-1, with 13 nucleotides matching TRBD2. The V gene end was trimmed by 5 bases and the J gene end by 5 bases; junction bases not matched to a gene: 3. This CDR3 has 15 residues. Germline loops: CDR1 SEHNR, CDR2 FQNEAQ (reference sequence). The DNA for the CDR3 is TGTGCCAGCAGCATAGGGACTAGCGGGGACAATGAGCAGTTCTTC. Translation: CASSIGTSGDNEQFF.

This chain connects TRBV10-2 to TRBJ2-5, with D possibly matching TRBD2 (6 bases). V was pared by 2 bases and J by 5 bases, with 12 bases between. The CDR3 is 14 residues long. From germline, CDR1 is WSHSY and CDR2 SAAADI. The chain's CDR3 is CASSEIGSRETQYF. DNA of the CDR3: TGCGCCAGCAGTGAGATCGGGAGCAGGGAGACCCAGTACTTC.

DNA for the CDR3: TGTGCCACCAGCAGACCCGGGAGCTATCCTTATCAAGAGCAGTTCTTC. Amino acids: CATSRPGSYPYQEQFF. The chain recombines TRBV15 with TRBJ2-1; perhaps TRBD2 as D (6 bases). The CDR3 extends over 16 amino acids. From germline, CDR1 is LNHNV and CDR2 YYDKDF (reference sequence). The ends were cut back, 2 bases at V and 10 bases at J, with 21 bases in the middle.

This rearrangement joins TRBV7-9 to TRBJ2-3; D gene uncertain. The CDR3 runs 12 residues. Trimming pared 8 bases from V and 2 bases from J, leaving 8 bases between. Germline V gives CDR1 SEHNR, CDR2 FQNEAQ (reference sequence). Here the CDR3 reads CASAALTDTQYF. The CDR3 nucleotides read TGTGCCAGCGCAGCCCTCACAGATACGCAGTATTTT.

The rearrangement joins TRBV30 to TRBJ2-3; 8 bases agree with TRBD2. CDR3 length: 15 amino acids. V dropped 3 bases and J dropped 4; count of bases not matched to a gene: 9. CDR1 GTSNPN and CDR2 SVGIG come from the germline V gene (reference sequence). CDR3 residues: CAWSPGTSKPDTQYF. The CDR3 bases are TGTGCCTGGAGCCCCGGGACTAGTAAGCCAGATACGCAGTATTTT.

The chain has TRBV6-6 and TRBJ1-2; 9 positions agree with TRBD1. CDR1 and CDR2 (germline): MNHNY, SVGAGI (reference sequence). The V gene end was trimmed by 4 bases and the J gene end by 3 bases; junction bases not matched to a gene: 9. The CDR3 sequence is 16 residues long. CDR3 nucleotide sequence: TGTGCCAGCAGTTTCGAGGGGGACAGGGCCCACTATGGCTACACCTTC. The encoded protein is CASSFEGDRAHYGYTF.

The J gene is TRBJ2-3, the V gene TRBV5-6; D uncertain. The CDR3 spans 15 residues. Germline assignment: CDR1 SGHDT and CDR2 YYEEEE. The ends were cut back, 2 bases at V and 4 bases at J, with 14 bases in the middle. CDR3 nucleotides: TGTGCCAGCAGCTTCCTCGGATTGATGCCAGATACGCAGTATTTT. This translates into CASSFLGLMPDTQYF.

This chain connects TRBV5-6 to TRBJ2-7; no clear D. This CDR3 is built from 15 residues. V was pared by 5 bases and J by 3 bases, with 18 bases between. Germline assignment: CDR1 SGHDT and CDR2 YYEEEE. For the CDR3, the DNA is TGTGCCAGCAGTCTTCGGCCAGAAGGAAACTACGAGCAGTACTTC. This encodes CASSLRPEGNYEQYF.

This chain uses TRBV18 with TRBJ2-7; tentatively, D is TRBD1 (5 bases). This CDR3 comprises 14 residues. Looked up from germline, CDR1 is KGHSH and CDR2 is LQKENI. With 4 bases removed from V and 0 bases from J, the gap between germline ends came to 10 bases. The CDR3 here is CASSQTALSYEQYF. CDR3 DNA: TGTGCCAGCTCACAGACAGCACTCTCCTACGAGCAGTACTTC.

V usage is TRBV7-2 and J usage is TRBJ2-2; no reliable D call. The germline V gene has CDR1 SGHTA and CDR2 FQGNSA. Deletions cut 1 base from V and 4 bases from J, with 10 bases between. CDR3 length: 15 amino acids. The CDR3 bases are TGTGCCAGCAGCTTAGAGGCAGTCGCCACCGGGGAGCTGTTTTTT. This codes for CASSLEAVATGELFF.

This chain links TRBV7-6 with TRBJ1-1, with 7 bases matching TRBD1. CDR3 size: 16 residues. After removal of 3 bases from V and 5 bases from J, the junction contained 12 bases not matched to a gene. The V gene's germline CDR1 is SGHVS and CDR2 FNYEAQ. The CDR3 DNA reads TGTGCCAGCAGCTTCCAAGAGACAGGGTGGAAAACTGAAGCTTTCTTT. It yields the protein CASSFQETGWKTEAFF.

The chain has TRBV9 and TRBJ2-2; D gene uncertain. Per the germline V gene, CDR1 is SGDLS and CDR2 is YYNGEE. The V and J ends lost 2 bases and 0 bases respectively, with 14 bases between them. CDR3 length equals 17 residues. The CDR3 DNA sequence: TGTGCCAGCAGCGTGGCGCCCAGAAGCGCGAACACCGGGGAGCTGTTTTTT. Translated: CASSVAPRSANTGELFF.

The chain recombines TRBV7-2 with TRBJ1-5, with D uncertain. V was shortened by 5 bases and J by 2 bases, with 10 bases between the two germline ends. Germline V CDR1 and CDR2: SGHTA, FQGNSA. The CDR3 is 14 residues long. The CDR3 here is CASSILHGNQPQHF. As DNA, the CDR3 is TGTGCCAGCAGCATCCTACACGGCAATCAGCCCCAGCATTTT.

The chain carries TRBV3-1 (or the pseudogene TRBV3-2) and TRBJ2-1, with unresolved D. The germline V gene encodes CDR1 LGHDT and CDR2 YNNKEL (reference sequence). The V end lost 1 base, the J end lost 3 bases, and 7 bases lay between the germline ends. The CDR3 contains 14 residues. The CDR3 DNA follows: TGTGCCAGCAGCCAAGTGGGGATCTACAATGAGCAGTTCTTC. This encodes CASSQVGIYNEQFF.

This CDR3 is CASSLALAGQETQYF. CDR3 in DNA: TGTGCCAGCAGCTTAGCACTAGCGGGCCAAGAGACCCAGTACTTC. The V call is TRBV7-9, the J call TRBJ2-5, with 9 bases fitting TRBD2. The CDR3 spans 15 residues. V gave up 0 bases and J gave up 1 base; unmatched junction bases: 0. From germline, CDR1 is SEHNR and CDR2 FQNEAQ (reference sequence).

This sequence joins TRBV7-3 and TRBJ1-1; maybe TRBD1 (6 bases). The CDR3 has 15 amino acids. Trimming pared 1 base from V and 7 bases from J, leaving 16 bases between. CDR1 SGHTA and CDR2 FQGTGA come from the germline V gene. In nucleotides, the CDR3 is TGTGCCAGCAGCTTAATAGCCAGGGGCGTCGGTGAAGCTTTCTTT. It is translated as CASSLIARGVGEAFF.

CDR3 amino acids: CASSDPTSERYEQYF. CDR3 in DNA: TGTGCCAGCAGTGACCCGACTAGCGAGCGCTACGAGCAGTACTTC. V is TRBV2 and J is TRBJ2-7; 8 bases line up with TRBD2. Losses at the gene ends were 3 bases for V and 3 bases for J; bases not matched to a gene: 7. The germline CDR1 and CDR2 sequences are SNHLY and FYNNEI. This CDR3 spans 15 amino acids.

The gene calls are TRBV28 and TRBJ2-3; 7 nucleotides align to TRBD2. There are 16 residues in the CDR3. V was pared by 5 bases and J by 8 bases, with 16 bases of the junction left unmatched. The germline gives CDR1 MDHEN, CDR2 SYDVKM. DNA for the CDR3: TGTGCCAGCAGTACCCCGGGGAGGGGCGAATATCGTACGCAGTATTTT. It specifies CASSTPGRGEYRTQYF. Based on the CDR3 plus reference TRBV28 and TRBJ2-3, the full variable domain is DVKVTQSSRYLVKRTGEKVFLECVQDMDHENMFWYRQDPGLGLRLIYFSYDVKMKEKGDIPEGYSVSREKKERFSLILESASTNQTSMYLCASSTPGRGEYRTQYFGPGTRLTVL.

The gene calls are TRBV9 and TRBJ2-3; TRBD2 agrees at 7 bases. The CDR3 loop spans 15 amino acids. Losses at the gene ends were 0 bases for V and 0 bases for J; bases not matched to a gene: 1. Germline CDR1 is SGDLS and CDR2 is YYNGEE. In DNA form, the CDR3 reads TGTGCCAGCAGCGTAGCGGGAGGAAGCACAGATACGCAGTATTTT. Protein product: CASSVAGGSTDTQYF.

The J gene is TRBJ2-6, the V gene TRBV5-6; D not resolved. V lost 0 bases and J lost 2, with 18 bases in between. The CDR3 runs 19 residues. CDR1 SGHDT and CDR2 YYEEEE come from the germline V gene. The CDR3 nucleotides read TGTGCCAGCAGCTTGGTGCCGGGCCAAAACAAACCTGGGGCCAACGTCCTGACTTTC. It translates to CASSLVPGQNKPGANVLTF.

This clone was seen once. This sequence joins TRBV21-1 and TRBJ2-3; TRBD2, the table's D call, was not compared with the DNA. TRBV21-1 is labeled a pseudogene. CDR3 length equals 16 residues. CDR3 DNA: TGTGCCAGCAGCAAAAAAGTGGGACTCAGCACAGATACGCAGTATTTT. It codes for CASSKKVGLSTDTQYF.